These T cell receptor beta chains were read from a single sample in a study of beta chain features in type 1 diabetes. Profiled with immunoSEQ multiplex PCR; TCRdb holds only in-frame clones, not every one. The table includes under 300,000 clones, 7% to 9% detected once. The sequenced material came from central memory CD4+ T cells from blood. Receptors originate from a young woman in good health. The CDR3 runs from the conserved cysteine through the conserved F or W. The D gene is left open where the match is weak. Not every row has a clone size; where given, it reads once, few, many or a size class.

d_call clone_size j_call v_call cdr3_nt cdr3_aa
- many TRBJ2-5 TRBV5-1 TGCGCCAGCTCCCCGGGTGTCCAAGAGACCCAGTACTTC CASSPGVQETQYF
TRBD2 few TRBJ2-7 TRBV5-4 TGTGCCAGCAGCTTAGCGGGACTCAGATACGAGCAGTACTTC CASSLAGLRYEQYF
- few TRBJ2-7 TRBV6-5 TGTGCCAGCAGTTACTCGTCCGGGATTGGCGAGCAGTACTTC CASSYSSGIGEQYF
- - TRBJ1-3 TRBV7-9 TGTGCCAGCAGCCCGGGGCACTCTGGAAACACCATATATTTT CASSPGHSGNTIYF
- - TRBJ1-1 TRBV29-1 TGCAGCGTTGGGACCCCACCTACGAACACTGAAGCTTTCTTT CSVGTPPTNTEAFF
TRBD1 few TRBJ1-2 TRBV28 TGTGCCAGCAGTTTAGGGAACAGGGGTGGCTACACCTTC CASSLGNRGGYTF
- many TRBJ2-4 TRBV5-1 TGCGCCAGCAGCTTGGGGGGCGTGGAAAACATTCAGTACTTC CASSLGGVENIQYF
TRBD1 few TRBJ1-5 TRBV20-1 TGCAGTGCTAGAGCAGGGGGCGGCAGGCATTTT CSARAGGGRHF
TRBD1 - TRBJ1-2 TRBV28 TGTGCCAGCAGTTCCCCCCCGGGACAGACCTATGGCTACACCTTC CASSSPPGQTYGYTF
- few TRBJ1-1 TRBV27 TGTGCCAGCAGTTTACAAAGGCGTGGCAGGGTAGGGAACACTGAAGCTTTCTTT CASSLQRRGRVGNTEAFF
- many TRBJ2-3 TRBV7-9 TGTGCCAGCAGCCCGACTGAGGGTGGCGGAGATACGCAGTATTTT CASSPTEGGGDTQYF
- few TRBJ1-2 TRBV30 TGTGCCTGGAGCATAGGGCCTAATGGCTACACCTTC CAWSIGPNGYTF
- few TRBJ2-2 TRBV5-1 TGCGCCAGCAGCTTGGCCCGGGGGACGGCCGGGGAGCTGTTTTTT CASSLARGTAGELFF
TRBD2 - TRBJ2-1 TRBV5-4 TGCGCCAGCAGCCGAGTTGGCGGGGGGGCGGGAGAGCAGTTCTTC CASSRVGGGAGEQFF
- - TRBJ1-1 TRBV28 TGTGCCAGCAGTCCCCCCGGGGGGGCGGGCTGGAACACTGAAGCTTTCTTT CASSPPGGAGWNTEAFF
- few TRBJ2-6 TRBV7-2 TGTGCCAGCAGGGGAACAGGCTCTGGGGCCAACGTCCTGACTTTC CASRGTGSGANVLTF
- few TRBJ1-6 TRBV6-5 TGTGCCAGCAGTTACAGGGGCCCATTGGGATCACCCCTCCACTTT CASSYRGPLGSPLHF
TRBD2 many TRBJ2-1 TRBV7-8 TGTGCCAGCACCTTAGCGGGGCACTACAATGAGCAGTTCTTC CASTLAGHYNEQFF
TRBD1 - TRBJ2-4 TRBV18 TGTGCCAGCTCCCCCCTGACAGGGGAAAACATTCAGTACTTC CASSPLTGENIQYF
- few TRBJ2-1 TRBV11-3 TGTGCCAGCAGCTTAGAGTGGACGATTGAGCAGTTCTTC CASSLEWTIEQFF
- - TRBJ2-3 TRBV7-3 TGTGCCAGCAGCCCCGGAGGGGGACCCACAGATACGCAGTATTTT CASSPGGGPTDTQYF
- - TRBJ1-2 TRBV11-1 TGTGCCAGCAGCTCCCCGACCAGGGTAGGAAAGAGTATAAGTGGCTACACCTTC CASSSPTRVGKSISGYTF
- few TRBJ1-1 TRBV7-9 TGTGCCAGCAGCCCCAGGGAGGGGATGTCTGAAGCTTTCTTT CASSPREGMSEAFF
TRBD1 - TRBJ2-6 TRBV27 TGTGCCAAGACAGGGTTCCCCACCACCTTCTCTGGGGCCAACGTCCTGACTTTC CAKTGFPTTFSGANVLTF
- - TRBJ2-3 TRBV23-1 TGCGCCAGCAGTCAATCTAGGACACAGATAAGCTCTAGCACAGATACGCAGTATTTT CASSQSRTQISSSTDTQYF
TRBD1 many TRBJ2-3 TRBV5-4 TGTGCCAGCAGCTTACCAGGGGGCAGTGCAGATACGCAGTATTTT CASSLPGGSADTQYF
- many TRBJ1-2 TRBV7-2 TGTGCCAGCAGCTTATCCAGGGAGGATGGCTACACCTTC CASSLSREDGYTF
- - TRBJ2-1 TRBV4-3 TGCGCCAGCAGCCAAGGGATCGGGGCCTCCTACAATGAGCAGTTCTTC CASSQGIGASYNEQFF
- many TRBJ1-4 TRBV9 TGTGCCAGCAGCGTAGCAGTTAATGAAAAACTGTTTTTT CASSVAVNEKLFF
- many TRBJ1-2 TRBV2 TGTGCCAGCAGTGAGGGAGGGTTAAAGAGCTACACCTTC CASSEGGLKSYTF
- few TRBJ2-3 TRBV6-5 TGTGCCAGCAAGTCTGCGGTTTTCACAGATACGCAGTATTTT CASKSAVFTDTQYF
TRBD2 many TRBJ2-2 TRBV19 TGTGCCAGTACACCCCGGCTAGCGGGAGCCGGGGAGCTGTTTTTT CASTPRLAGAGELFF
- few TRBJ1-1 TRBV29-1 TGCAGCGTTGAGGGGACGGGCACTGAAGCTTTCTTT CSVEGTGTEAFF
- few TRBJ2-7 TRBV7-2 TGTGCCAGCAGCTTTATTGTGCAGTCCGAGCAGTACTTC CASSFIVQSEQYF
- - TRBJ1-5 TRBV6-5 TGTGCCAGCAGTTACGGAGGGGCAGGGCAGCCCCAGCATTTT CASSYGGAGQPQHF
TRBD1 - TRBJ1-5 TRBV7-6 TGTGCCAGCAGCTCAGGGGATCGAGGGGGCGGTTTTCAGCCCCAGCATTTT CASSSGDRGGGFQPQHF
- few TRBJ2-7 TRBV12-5 TGTGCTAGTGGAAACCCAGGGCGCCCCCCCTACGAGCAGTACTTC CASGNPGRPPYEQYF
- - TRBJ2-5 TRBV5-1 TGCGCCAGCAGCCCGGGACCGACGGACCTGGGGACCCAGTACTTC CASSPGPTDLGTQYF
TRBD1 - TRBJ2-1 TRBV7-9 TGTGCCAGCAGCTTGGCCGGGACAGTTAGTAATGAGCAGTTCTTC CASSLAGTVSNEQFF
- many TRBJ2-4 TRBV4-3 TGCGCCAGCAGCCAAGAGGAAAACATTCAGTACTTC CASSQEENIQYF
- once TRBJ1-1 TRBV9 TGTGCCAGCAGCGTATCCTCGGGGCACACTGAAGCTTTCTTT CASSVSSGHTEAFF
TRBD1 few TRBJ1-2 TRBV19 TGTGCCAGTAGTACCTACCGGGACAGGGAGGTTGGCTACACCTTC CASSTYRDREVGYTF
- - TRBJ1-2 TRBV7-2 TGTGCCAGCAGCCCAGGGGACTTCTATGGCTACACCTTC CASSPGDFYGYTF
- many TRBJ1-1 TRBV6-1 TGTGCCAGCGGGGAGGGCCCAGGCCTATGGGCTTTCTTT CASGEGPGLWAFF
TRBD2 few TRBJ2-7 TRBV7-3 TGTGCCAGCAGCTTAGTGGGAGGGCCTGGCTACGAGCAGTACTTC CASSLVGGPGYEQYF
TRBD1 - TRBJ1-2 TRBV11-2 TGTGCCAGCAGCTTCCGACAGGGGCGGTATGGCTACACCTTC CASSFRQGRYGYTF
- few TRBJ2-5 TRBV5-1 TGCGCCAGCAGCTTGCAACACCAAGGGGAGACCCAGTACTTC CASSLQHQGETQYF
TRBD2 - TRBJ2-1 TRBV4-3 TGCGCCAGCAGCCGGACGGGAGGGTATGAGCAGTTCTTC CASSRTGGYEQFF
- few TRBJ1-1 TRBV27 TGTGCCAGCAGTACCTCCGTCCTGGCAACTGAAGCTTTCTTT CASSTSVLATEAFF
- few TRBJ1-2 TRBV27 TGTGCCAGCGGGGCCTTGGGTAACTATGGCTACACCTTC CASGALGNYGYTF
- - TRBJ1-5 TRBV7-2 TGTGCCAGCAGCTTAGCCCTAAATCAGCCCCAGCATTTT CASSLALNQPQHF
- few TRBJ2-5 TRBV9 TGTGCCAGCAGCGTTGGGGGGAACCAAGAGACCCAGTACTTC CASSVGGNQETQYF
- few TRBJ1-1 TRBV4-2 TGTGCCAGCAGCCAATTGGCCAGGGTGAACCCTGAAGCTTTCTTT CASSQLARVNPEAFF
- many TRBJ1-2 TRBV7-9 TGTGCCACCCCAAGAAGTTTAGCGGGTTACGACTATGGCTACACCTTC CATPRSLAGYDYGYTF
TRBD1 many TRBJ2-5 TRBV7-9 TGTGCCAGCGGCCGGGACAGCGAAGAGACCCAGTACTTC CASGRDSEETQYF